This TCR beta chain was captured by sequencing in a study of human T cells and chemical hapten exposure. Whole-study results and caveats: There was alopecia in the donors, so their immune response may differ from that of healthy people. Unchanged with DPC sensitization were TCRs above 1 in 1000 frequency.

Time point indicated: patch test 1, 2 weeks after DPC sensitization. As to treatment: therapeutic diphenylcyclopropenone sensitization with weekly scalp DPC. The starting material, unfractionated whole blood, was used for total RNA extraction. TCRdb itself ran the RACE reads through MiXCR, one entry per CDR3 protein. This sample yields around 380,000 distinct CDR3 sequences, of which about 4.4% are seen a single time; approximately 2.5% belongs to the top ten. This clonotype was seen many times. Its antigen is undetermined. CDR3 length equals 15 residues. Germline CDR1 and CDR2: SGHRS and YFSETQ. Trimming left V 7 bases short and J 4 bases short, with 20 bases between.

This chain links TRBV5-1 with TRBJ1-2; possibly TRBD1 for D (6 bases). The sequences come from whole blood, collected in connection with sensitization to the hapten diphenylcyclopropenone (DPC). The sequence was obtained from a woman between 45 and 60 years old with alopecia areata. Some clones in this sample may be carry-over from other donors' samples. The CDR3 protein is CASSDSGGDPYGYTF. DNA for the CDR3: TGCGCCAGCTCGGACAGCGGAGGGGACCCCTATGGCTACACCTTC.